These 23 T cell receptor beta chains share one sample of origin, sequenced in a study of blood T cell repertoires in COVID-19. Assay: immunoSEQ multiplex PCR; the TCRdb copy retains only in-frame clones and omits some. Seen here are roughly 150,000 clones, roughly 78% observed once, and the top ten hold 8% to 8.5%. The sample comprised peripheral blood. These receptor sequences come from an older woman with COVID-19, enrolled during active disease.

The chain couples TRBV28 to TRBJ1-3, with 7 bases fitting TRBD1. This CDR3 has 14 residues. Per the germline V gene, CDR1 is MDHEN and CDR2 is SYDVKM. After removal of 4 bases from V and 4 bases from J, the junction contained 4 bases not matched to a gene. The CDR3 DNA reads TGTGCCAGCAGTTCGACAGGGAACGGAAACACCATATATTTT. Translated, it gives CASSSTGNGNTIYF.

The chain joins TRBV6-1 to TRBJ2-7, with 7 bases lining up with TRBD2. Germline V gene lookup returns CDR1 MNHNS and CDR2 SASEGT. The J segment lost 1 base and the V segment lost 2 bases, leaving 11 bases of the junction unmatched. The CDR3 sequence is 17 residues long. Here the CDR3 reads CASSELPLADTSYEQYF. The CDR3 DNA follows: TGTGCCAGCAGTGAATTACCTCTAGCGGACACTTCCTACGAGCAGTACTTC.

The chain recombines TRBV7-2 with TRBJ2-1; 9 positions agree with TRBD2. The germline V gene encodes CDR1 SGHTA and CDR2 FQGNSA. The CDR3 extends over 16 amino acids. Trimming removed 0 bases from V and 4 bases from J; junction bases left unmatched: 4. CDR3 DNA sequence: TGTGCCAGCAGCTTAGCCCCCAGCGGGGGGTACAATGAGCAGTTCTTC. Amino acids: CASSLAPSGGYNEQFF.

The chain links TRBV7-2 to TRBJ2-3, with D unclear. The CDR3 has 14 amino acids. The germline V gene has CDR1 SGHTA and CDR2 FQGNSA. V was shortened by 4 bases and J by 4 bases, with 12 bases between the two germline ends. CDR3 nucleotide sequence: TGTGCCAGCAGCTCTGCCCTGAGTGCAGATACGCAGTATTTT. Its protein product is CASSSALSADTQYF.

Only a few counts were recorded for this clone. The chain is built from TRBV5-1 and TRBJ2-7, with D possibly TRBD1 on 5 matching bases. V dropped 0 bases and J dropped 0 bases, with 10 bases sitting between them. From germline, CDR1 is SGHRS and CDR2 YFSETQ. This CDR3 is 15 amino acids long. The CDR3 DNA follows: TGCGCCAGCAGCTTGGCGATGGGGCCCTCCTACGAGCAGTACTTC. Protein sequence: CASSLAMGPSYEQYF. The full variable domain, completed using reference TRBV5-1 and TRBJ2-7, is KAGVTQTPRYLIKTRGQQVTLSCSPISGHRSVSWYQQTPGQGLQFLFEYFSETQRNKGNFPGRFSGRQFSNSRSEMNVSTLELGDSALYLCASSLAMGPSYEQYFGPGTRLTVT.

V is TRBV10-1 and J is TRBJ1-2; TRBD1 matches at 10 bases. Unmatched junction bases numbered 16, after V lost 3 bases and J lost 3 bases. The CDR3 is 19 amino acids. The germline gives CDR1 WNHNN, CDR2 SYGVQD (reference sequence). The CDR3 sequence is CASSEGAQHWDRGDYGYTF. The DNA of the CDR3 is TGCGCCAGCAGTGAAGGGGCACAGCACTGGGACAGGGGTGACTATGGCTACACCTTC.

The chain uses TRBV9 and TRBJ1-3; a weak D match, TRBD1 (6 bases). The CDR3 extends over 16 amino acids. Germline values: CDR1 SGDLS, CDR2 YYNGEE. V dropped 0 bases and J dropped 0 bases, with 10 bases sitting between them. The DNA for the CDR3 is TGTGCCAGCAGCGTAGGTCCACAGGGCTCTGGAAACACCATATATTTT. The encoded protein is CASSVGPQGSGNTIYF.

CDR3 nucleotide sequence: TGTGCCAGCAGCTCCCCGAGGACAGGCCTCGAGGTGAATACGCAGTATTTT. Encoded protein: CASSSPRTGLEVNTQYF. The chain combines TRBV5-6 with TRBJ2-3; TRBD1 agrees at 7 bases. Germline CDR1 and CDR2: SGHDT and YYEEEE. V shed 3 bases and J 7 bases; nucleotides not matched to a gene: 17. The CDR3 runs to 17 residues. Using reference TRBV5-6 and TRBJ2-3 for the parts outside the CDR3, the full variable domain is DAGVTQSPTHLIKTRGQQVTLRCSPKSGHDTVSWYQQALGQGPQFIFQYYEEEERQRGNFPDRFSGHQFPNYSSELNVNALLLGDSALYLCASSSPRTGLEVNTQYFGPGTRLTVL.

The chain couples TRBV7-3 to TRBJ1-6; weak D call: TRBD1 (6 bases). The CDR3 covers 16 residues. The V gene's germline CDR1 is SGHTA and CDR2 FQGTGA. V was cut by 1 base and J by 9 bases, with 16 bases left in between. CDR3 nucleotides: TGTGCCAGCAGCTTAAGCGGCAGGGGACGGGGTTCACCCCTCCACTTT. It is translated as CASSLSGRGRGSPLHF.

The genes are TRBV27 and TRBJ2-3; 12 nucleotides line up with TRBD2. The CDR3 loop spans 15 amino acids. J lost 8 bases, V lost 2 bases, and 5 bases had no gene match. The V gene's germline CDR1 is MNHEY and CDR2 SMNVEV (reference sequence). The DNA for the CDR3 is TGTGCCAGCAGTTTAGGGCTAGCGGGGGGGCCTACGCAGTATTTT. Translating it yields CASSLGLAGGPTQYF.

This clone has only a few counts. V is TRBV19 and J is TRBJ2-2; TRBD2 aligns across 7 bases. Germline CDR1 LNHDA, CDR2 SQIVND (reference sequence). The CDR3 runs to 14 residues. The ends lost 7 bases at V and 1 base at J; junction bases unmatched: 3. The CDR3 nucleotides read TGTGCCAGTAAACCTAGCGGGAACACCGGGGAGCTGTTTTTT. Its protein product is CASKPSGNTGELFF.

The CDR3 loop reads CASSNSGGNTGELFF. The CDR3 DNA reads as TGTGCCAGTAGTAATAGCGGGGGAAACACCGGGGAGCTGTTTTTT. The gene calls are TRBV19 and TRBJ2-2, with TRBD2 matching over 9 bases. Germline CDR1 reads LNHDA; CDR2 reads SQIVND (reference sequence). CDR3 length: 15 residues. J lost 2 bases, V lost 4 bases, and 2 bases had no gene match.

The chain has TRBV6-2 or TRBV6-3 and TRBJ2-5; D gene ambiguous. The CDR3 is 11 residues long. The germline V gene encodes CDR1 MNHEY and CDR2 SVGEGT. V lost 6 bases and J 5 bases, leaving 7 bases between the germline ends. The CDR3 region has the DNA TGTGCCAGCAGCAACGGGGAGACCCAGTACTTC. It is translated as CASSNGETQYF.

This clone has only one observation. The chain has TRBV19 and TRBJ2-7; TRBD1 agrees at 8 bases. This CDR3 spans 14 amino acids. CDR1 and CDR2 from the germline V gene are LNHDA and SQIVND (reference sequence). After removal of 3 bases from V and 6 bases from J, the junction contained 7 bases not matched to a gene. CDR3: CASSIAGGNSEQYF. In DNA, the CDR3 is TGTGCCAGTAGTATTGCAGGGGGCAACTCCGAGCAGTACTTC.

This clone was recorded a few times. The chain combines TRBV25-1 with TRBJ1-6, with TRBD1 as a possible D gene (5 bases). This CDR3 comprises 13 residues. Trimming stripped 3 bases from V and 10 bases from J, with 10 bases between. From germline, CDR1 is MGHDK and CDR2 SYGVNS. This chain's CDR3 is CASSDREDSPLHF. The DNA of the CDR3 is TGTGCCAGCAGTGACAGGGAGGACTCACCCCTCCACTTT.

The V call is TRBV27, the J call TRBJ1-2, with TRBD1 matching 7 bases. J lost 8 bases, V lost 10 bases, and 13 bases had no gene match. The CDR3 extends over 13 amino acids. Germline V gene lookup returns CDR1 MNHEY and CDR2 SMNVEV (reference sequence). The DNA of the CDR3 is TGTGCCACAAGGGGGAAGGGGGCTGGGGGCTACACCTTC. This encodes CATRGKGAGGYTF.

The chain uses TRBV4-2 and TRBJ2-7, with a tentative D call TRBD2 (5 bases). Germline CDR1 is LGHNA and CDR2 is YNFKEQ. The CDR3 totals 15 residues. Trimming removed 1 base from V and 3 bases from J, with 13 bases in between. DNA for the CDR3: TGTGCCAGCAGCCAAGGGCAGGATGGAGGCTACGAGCAGTACTTC. It encodes CASSQGQDGGYEQYF.

The rearrangement uses TRBV19 and TRBJ1-2; possible D gene TRBD1, 6 bases. Trimming cost V 4 bases and J 2 bases, with 11 bases left between them. CDR3 length: 14 residues. Germline-derived CDR1 and CDR2 are LNHDA and SQIVND (reference sequence). This chain's CDR3 is CASSSVDRNYGYTF. In DNA, the CDR3 is TGTGCCAGTAGTAGCGTAGACAGGAACTATGGCTACACCTTC.

The chain has TRBV7-8 and TRBJ2-7; TRBD2 aligns across 11 bases. V lost 2 bases to trimming and J lost 1 base; unmatched junction nucleotides: 10. The CDR3 runs to 18 residues. Germline V gene lookup returns CDR1 SGHVS and CDR2 FQNEAQ. The CDR3, as DNA: TGTGCCAGCAGCTTACTGGCGACTAGCGGGATCAAGTCCTACGAGCAGTACTTC. Amino acids: CASSLLATSGIKSYEQYF.

The V call is TRBV11-3, the J call TRBJ1-2, with D hard to call. Germline V gene lookup returns CDR1 SGHNT and CDR2 YENEEA. Trimming removed 0 bases at V and 4 bases at J, with 9 bases between. The CDR3 totals 14 residues. In DNA form, the CDR3 reads TGTGCCAGCAGCTTAGAGACAAGCCTCTATGGCTACACCTTC. Protein product: CASSLETSLYGYTF.

CDR3 DNA: TGCGCCAGCAGCTTGGATACAGTTACTGGGGCCAACGTCCTGACTTTC. Protein sequence: CASSLDTVTGANVLTF. The chain joins TRBV5-1 to TRBJ2-6; D is undetermined. From germline, CDR1 is SGHRS and CDR2 YFSETQ. CDR3 length: 16 residues. V was clipped by 0 bases and J by 2 bases, with 9 bases between them.

This chain links TRBV7-3 with TRBJ2-5, with 9 bases matching TRBD2. The CDR3 is 14 residues long. Germline V gene data show CDR1 as SGHTA and CDR2 as FQGTGA. The junction had 2 bases not matched to a gene; V was cut back by 1 base and J by 5 bases. The CDR3 DNA reads as TGTGCCAGCAGCTTAAGCGGGGGGGCGGAGACCCAGTACTTC. Translation gives CASSLSGGAETQYF.

Ten or more counts support this clone. The chain combines TRBV27 with TRBJ1-2; D is perhaps TRBD1 (6 bases). Trimming left V 8 bases short and J 7 bases short, with 23 bases between. This CDR3 is built from 15 residues. CDR1 and CDR2 (germline): MNHEY, SMNVEV (reference sequence). The CDR3: CASPHRERSVGGYTF. CDR3 bases: TGTGCCAGCCCCCACAGGGAGAGGAGCGTCGGTGGCTACACCTTC.